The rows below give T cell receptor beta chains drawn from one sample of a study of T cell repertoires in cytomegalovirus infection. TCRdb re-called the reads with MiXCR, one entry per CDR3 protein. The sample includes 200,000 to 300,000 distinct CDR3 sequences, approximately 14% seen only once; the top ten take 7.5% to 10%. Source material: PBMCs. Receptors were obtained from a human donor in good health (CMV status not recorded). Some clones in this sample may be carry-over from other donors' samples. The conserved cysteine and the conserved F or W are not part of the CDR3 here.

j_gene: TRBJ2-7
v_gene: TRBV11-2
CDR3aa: ASSVGQGLY

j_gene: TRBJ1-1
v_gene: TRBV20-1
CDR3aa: SARVGQGPTF

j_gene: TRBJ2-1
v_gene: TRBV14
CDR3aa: ASSQGAGRNNEQF

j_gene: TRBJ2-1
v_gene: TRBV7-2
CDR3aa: ASSISGWARGNEQF

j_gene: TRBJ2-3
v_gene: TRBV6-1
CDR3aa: ASSEALRSTQY

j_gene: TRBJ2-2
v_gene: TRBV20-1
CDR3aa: SARPQGPGELF

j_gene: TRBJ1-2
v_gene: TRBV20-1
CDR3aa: SALRINYGYT

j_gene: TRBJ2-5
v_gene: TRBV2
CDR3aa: ASSGSGGAKETQD

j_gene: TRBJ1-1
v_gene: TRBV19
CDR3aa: ASRGSGGYTEAF

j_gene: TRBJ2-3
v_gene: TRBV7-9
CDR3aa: ASSLAEGPEDTQY

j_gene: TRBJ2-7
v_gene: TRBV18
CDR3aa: ASSPGTAGVYEQY

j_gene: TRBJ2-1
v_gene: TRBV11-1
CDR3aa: ASTSRGSNEQF

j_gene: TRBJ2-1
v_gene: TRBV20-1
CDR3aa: SAWTGGPNEQF

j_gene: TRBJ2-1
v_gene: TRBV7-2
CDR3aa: ASSPGLGAANEQF

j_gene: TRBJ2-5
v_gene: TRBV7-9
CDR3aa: ASSSGTVQETQY

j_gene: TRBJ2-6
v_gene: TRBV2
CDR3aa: ASSEIHSGANVLT

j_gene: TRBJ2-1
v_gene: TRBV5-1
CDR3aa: ASSLAGDTGGGSYNEQF

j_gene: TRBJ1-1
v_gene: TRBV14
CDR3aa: ASSQIWTGNKNTEAF

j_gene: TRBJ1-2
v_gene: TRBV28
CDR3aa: ASSSIRGYT

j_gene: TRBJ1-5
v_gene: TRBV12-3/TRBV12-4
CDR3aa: ASSLNLRDRGSPYSNQPQH

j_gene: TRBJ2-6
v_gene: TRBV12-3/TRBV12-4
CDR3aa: ASSPWTYGANVLT

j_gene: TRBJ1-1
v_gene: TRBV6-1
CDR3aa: ASSPLRGTGNEAF

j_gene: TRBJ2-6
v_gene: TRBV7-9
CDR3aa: ASSPPVSGANVLT

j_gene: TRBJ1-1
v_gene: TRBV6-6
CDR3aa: ASSLPGQNTEAF

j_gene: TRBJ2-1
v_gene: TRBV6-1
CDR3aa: ASSSRLQMGRPLNEQF

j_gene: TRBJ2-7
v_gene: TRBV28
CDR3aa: ASKPSGTSGRASYEQY

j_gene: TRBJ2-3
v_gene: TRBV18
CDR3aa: ASSPIGAGSTDTQY

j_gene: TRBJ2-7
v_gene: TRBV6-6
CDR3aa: ASSYLFPGGQGPMVYEQY

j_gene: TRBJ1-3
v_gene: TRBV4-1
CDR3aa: ASSQDKGSGNTIY

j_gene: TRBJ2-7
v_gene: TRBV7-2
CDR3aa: ASSLVGGSSYEQY

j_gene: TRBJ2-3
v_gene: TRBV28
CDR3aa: ASSLQPLGTDTQY

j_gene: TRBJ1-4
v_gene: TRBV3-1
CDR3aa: ASSPRQGGEKLF

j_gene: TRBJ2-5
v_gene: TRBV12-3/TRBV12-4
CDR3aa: ASSLEAGGVTQY

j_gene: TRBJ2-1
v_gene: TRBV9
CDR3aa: ASSYLGNEQF

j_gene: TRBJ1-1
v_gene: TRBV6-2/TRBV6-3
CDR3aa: ASSSRANTEAF

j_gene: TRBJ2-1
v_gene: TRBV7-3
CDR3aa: ASRYLRDGERF

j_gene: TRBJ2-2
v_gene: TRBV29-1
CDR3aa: SVELAESVTGELF

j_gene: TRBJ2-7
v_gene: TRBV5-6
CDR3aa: ASSFGTSGAYEQY

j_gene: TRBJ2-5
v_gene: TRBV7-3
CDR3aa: ASSLAGGKTQY

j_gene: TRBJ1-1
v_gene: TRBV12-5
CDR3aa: ASGLAWTGNTEAF

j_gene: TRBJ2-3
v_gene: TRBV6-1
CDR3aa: ASAKGGPTDTQY

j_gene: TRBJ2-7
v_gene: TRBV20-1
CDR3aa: SANGAGSSYEQY

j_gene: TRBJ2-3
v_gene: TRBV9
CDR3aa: ASSVALMLGTQY

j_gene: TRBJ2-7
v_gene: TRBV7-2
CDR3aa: ASSLRAEKAYEQY

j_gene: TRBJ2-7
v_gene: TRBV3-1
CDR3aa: ASSLGQGPSYEQY

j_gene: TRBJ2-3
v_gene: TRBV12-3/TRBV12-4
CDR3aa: ASSYPAGPSTDTQY

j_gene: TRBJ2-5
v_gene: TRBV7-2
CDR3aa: ASSLMLRETQY